The source of this T cell receptor (beta chain) is a study of blood T cell repertoires in COVID-19. In the original analysis: Amplification with reference gene primers provided the estimates of nucleated cell counts. Generated by immunoSEQ multiplex PCR, the TCRdb table keeps only in-frame clones and is missing some. The V and J calls and clone size were taken over from that table, and D and trimming were inferred from the DNA. The sample has about 78,000 clones; around nine tenths are singletons. The CDR3 sequence is 13 residues long. V lost 3 bases, J lost 11 bases, and 5 bases stayed unmatched. CDR1 and CDR2 from the germline V gene are SGHDT and YYEEEE.

The sequenced sample was peripheral blood. The receptor was derived from a woman aged 60-75 years with acute or convalescent COVID-19. The V call is TRBV5-6, the J call TRBJ1-6, with TRBD1 matching over 7 bases. CDR3 nucleotide sequence: TGTGCCAGCAGCTCGACAGGGATGACACCCCTCCACTTT. It translates to CASSSTGMTPLHF.